Below, 29 T cell receptor beta chains from the same sample are listed, as sequenced in a study of blood T cell repertoires in COVID-19. Sequencing used immunoSEQ multiplex PCR; TCRdb keeps in-frame clones, though not all of them. The sample consists of 320,000 or so clones, under 90% of them appearing once. Sequences were obtained from PBMCs or T cells enriched from blood (not recorded which). Every receptor here comes from a man between 60 and 75 years old who had recovered from COVID-19.

This clone was seen just once. The gene calls are TRBV4-1 and TRBJ2-7; the D gene is possibly TRBD1 (5 bases). V was cut by 2 bases and J by 1 base, with 18 bases left in between. The CDR3 is 17 amino acids. Looked up from germline, CDR1 is MGHRA and CDR2 is YSYEKL. CDR3 sequence (DNA): TGCGCCAGCAGCCAAACCCCTGCAGGGTCGACATCCTACGAGCAGTACTTC. It codes for CASSQTPAGSTSYEQYF.

The V and J genes are TRBV19 and TRBJ1-1; perhaps TRBD1 as D (5 bases). The germline V and J ends were trimmed by 4 bases and 2 bases, with 11 bases remaining between them. The CDR3 is made up of 14 amino acids. Germline values: CDR1 LNHDA, CDR2 SQIVND (reference sequence). The CDR3 spells CASSTLQVNTEAFF. CDR3 DNA: TGTGCCAGTAGTACGTTACAGGTTAACACTGAAGCTTTCTTT.

V usage is TRBV7-9 and J usage is TRBJ2-3; 8 bases line up with TRBD1. This CDR3 comprises 16 residues. The junction had 4 bases not matched to a gene; V was cut back by 0 bases and J by 2 bases. The germline V gene has CDR1 SEHNR and CDR2 FQNEAQ (reference sequence). The CDR3, as DNA: TGTGCCAGCAGCTTAGCCAGGGGGCCTTCCACAGATACGCAGTATTTT. This translates into CASSLARGPSTDTQYF.

The chain couples TRBV29-1 to TRBJ1-2, with a weak D call TRBD1 (5 bases). Trimming took 7 bases from V and 8 from J, leaving 17 bases between them. The length of the CDR3 is 12 residues. Looked up from germline, CDR1 is SQVTM and CDR2 is ANQGSEA. The CDR3 bases are TGCAGCGCCTTATCCGGTCAGGGAGGCTACACCTTC. The encoded protein is CSALSGQGGYTF.

This clone has just one count. The chain combines TRBV5-1 with TRBJ2-2, with 11 nucleotides matching TRBD1. With 6 bases clipped from V and 7 bases from J, the junction kept 11 bases outside the gene matches. This CDR3 region has 16 residues. Germline loops: CDR1 SGHRS, CDR2 YFSETQ. The CDR3 is CASKGQDRGLVGELFF. The CDR3 DNA follows: TGCGCCAGCAAAGGGCAGGACAGGGGGCTGGTCGGGGAGCTGTTTTTT.

The chain carries TRBV6-5 and TRBJ2-2; 7 bases are shared with TRBD2. Trimming at V came to 4 bases and at J to 4 bases, leaving 9 bases not matched to a gene. The length of the CDR3 is 16 residues. Germline lookup yields CDR1 MNHEY and CDR2 SVGAGI. This CDR3 is CASSSPGGRTTGELFF. The CDR3 DNA follows: TGTGCCAGCAGTTCCCCCGGGGGGAGAACCACCGGGGAGCTGTTTTTT.

The chain employs TRBV9 and TRBJ2-7; 8 bases line up with TRBD1. Losses at the gene ends were 4 bases for V and 9 bases for J; bases not matched to a gene: 15. The CDR3 has 15 residues. Germline V lookup: CDR1 SGDLS, CDR2 YYNGEE. This CDR3 is CASSPSPGTGAAQYF. CDR3 coding DNA: TGTGCCAGCAGCCCTTCCCCCGGGACAGGCGCCGCGCAGTACTTC.

The rearrangement uses TRBV12-3 or TRBV12-4 and TRBJ2-5; 8 bases match TRBD1. The CDR3 is 13 amino acids. The V gene end was trimmed by 6 bases and the J gene end by 7 bases; junction bases not matched to a gene: 7. The CDR3 loop reads CASSPGQVGTQYF. CDR3 sequence (DNA): TGTGCCAGCAGCCCGGGACAGGTCGGGACCCAGTACTTC.

This clone was picked up a small number of times. This rearrangement joins TRBV25-1 to TRBJ1-1; 8 bases map to TRBD1. There are 15 residues in the CDR3. The V segment lost 4 bases and the J segment 0 bases; nucleotides outside the gene matches: 4. Per the germline V gene, CDR1 is MGHDK and CDR2 is SYGVNS. In DNA form, the CDR3 reads TGTGCCAGCAGTGGATGGACAGGGATGAACACTGAAGCTTTCTTT. This sequence encodes CASSGWTGMNTEAFF.

The V call is TRBV10-2, the J call TRBJ2-3, with TRBD1 matching over 10 bases. Germline-derived CDR1 and CDR2 are WSHSY and SAAADI. The length of the CDR3 is 15 residues. V lost 5 bases, J lost 4 bases, and 6 bases stayed unmatched. The CDR3, as DNA: TGCGCCAGCAGTACCGGGACAGGGGTCCCAGATACGCAGTATTTT. As protein: CASSTGTGVPDTQYF.

The sample holds one count of this clone. This chain uses TRBV5-1 with TRBJ2-3; the D gene is possibly TRBD2 (6 bases). This CDR3 region has 14 residues. V gave up 2 bases and J gave up 2 bases, with 9 bases separating them. Per the germline V gene, CDR1 is SGHRS and CDR2 is YFSETQ. CDR3 region: CASSFGLPTDTQYF. The CDR3 coding sequence is TGCGCCAGCAGCTTTGGACTACCCACAGATACGCAGTATTTT.

This chain links TRBV7-3 with TRBJ2-1; D is perhaps TRBD2 (6 bases). V was trimmed by 1 base and J by 5 bases, leaving 15 bases between them. This CDR3 is built from 16 residues. Germline V gene lookup returns CDR1 SGHTA and CDR2 FQGTGA. The chain's CDR3 is CASSLMAGLENNEQFF. Here the CDR3 DNA reads TGTGCCAGCAGCTTAATGGCGGGGCTAGAAAACAATGAGCAGTTCTTC.

CDR3 nucleotides: TGCGCCAGCAGCCCAGGACCAGGGTACACAGATACGCAGTATTTT. Translated: CASSPGPGYTDTQYF. The V gene is TRBV5-1, the J gene TRBJ2-3; tentative D call: TRBD1 (5 bases). This CDR3 comprises 15 residues. The V end lost 4 bases, the J end lost 2 bases, and 14 bases lay between the germline ends. CDR1 is SGHRS and CDR2 is YFSETQ in the germline V gene.

This chain joins TRBV10-1 and TRBJ2-3; D possibly corresponds to TRBD1 (6 bases). The CDR3 totals 15 residues. Germline CDR1 reads WNHNN; CDR2 reads SYGVQD (reference sequence). Trimming pared 5 bases from V and 2 bases from J, leaving 14 bases between. CDR3 sequence reads: CASSPYREITDTQYF. In nucleotides, the CDR3 is TGCGCCAGCAGTCCTTACAGGGAGATCACAGATACGCAGTATTTT.

V and J are TRBV9 and TRBJ2-1, with TRBD2 identical over 9 bases. The ends lost 2 bases at V and 3 bases at J; junction bases unmatched: 6. Germline values: CDR1 SGDLS, CDR2 YYNGEE. The CDR3 is made up of 16 amino acids. CDR3 nucleotides: TGTGCCAGCAGCGTCAAAGCGGGAGGTCTCTACAATGAGCAGTTCTTC. The encoded protein is CASSVKAGGLYNEQFF.

This sequence joins TRBV7-2 and TRBJ2-5, with 16 bases aligning to TRBD2. V was pared by 5 bases and J by 5 bases, with 11 bases of the junction left unmatched. CDR3 length: 18 residues. The germline V gene has CDR1 SGHTA and CDR2 FQGNSA. The CDR3 is CASSPGTSGRALVETQYF. The CDR3 DNA sequence: TGTGCCAGCAGCCCTGGGACTAGCGGGAGGGCCCTCGTTGAGACCCAGTACTTC. The whole variable domain, filled in from reference TRBV7-2 and TRBJ2-5, reads GAGVSQSPSNKVTEKGKDVELRCDPISGHTALYWYRQSLGQGLEFLIYFQGNSAPDKSGLPSDRFSAERTGGSVSTLTIQRTQQEDSAVYLCASSPGTSGRALVETQYFGPGTRLLVL.

The gene calls are TRBV18 and TRBJ2-3; D not resolved. CDR3 length equals 13 residues. V lost 3 bases and J 2 bases, leaving 6 bases between the germline ends. Germline V gene data show CDR1 as KGHSH and CDR2 as LQKENI. The DNA of the CDR3 is TGTGCCAGCTCACCTCAGAACACAGATACGCAGTATTTT. Its translation is CASSPQNTDTQYF.

V gene TRBV5-1 combines with J gene TRBJ2-7; maybe TRBD1 (6 bases). Germline-derived CDR1 and CDR2 are SGHRS and YFSETQ. CDR3 length: 17 residues. Trimming left V 0 bases short and J 3 bases short, with 19 bases between. In DNA form, the CDR3 reads TGCGCCAGCAGCTTGGCCGTTCCGGGGAGAGGGGGCTACGAGCAGTACTTC. This codes for CASSLAVPGRGGYEQYF.

The chain employs TRBV5-6 and TRBJ2-7; D is uncertain. The CDR3 runs to 14 residues. Trimming stripped 4 bases from V and 6 bases from J, with 17 bases between. Germline V gene lookup returns CDR1 SGHDT and CDR2 YYEEEE. CDR3 bases: TGTGCCAGCAGCCCACCGGTCCCTAGATCCGAGCAGTACTTC. It yields the protein CASSPPVPRSEQYF. Together with reference TRBV5-6 and TRBJ2-7, the CDR3 gives the full variable domain: DAGVTQSPTHLIKTRGQQVTLRCSPKSGHDTVSWYQQALGQGPQFIFQYYEEEERQRGNFPDRFSGHQFPNYSSELNVNALLLGDSALYLCASSPPVPRSEQYFGPGTRLTVT.

The chain carries TRBV5-1 and TRBJ2-5; 10 bases fit TRBD1. The CDR3 length is 15 residues. Per the germline V gene, CDR1 is SGHRS and CDR2 is YFSETQ. After removal of 4 bases from V and 4 bases from J, the junction contained 7 bases not matched to a gene. CDR3: CASSIGTGAGETQYF. CDR3 nucleotide sequence: TGCGCCAGCAGCATCGGGACAGGGGCTGGAGAGACCCAGTACTTC.

The rearrangement links TRBV19 to TRBJ2-2; 10 bases line up with TRBD1. The CDR3 has 16 residues. J gave up 0 bases and V 7 bases, and 5 bases lay outside the gene matches. Germline V CDR1 and CDR2: LNHDA, SQIVND (reference sequence). CDR3 bases: TGTGCCAGTATAGCGGGGACAGGGGCGAACACCGGGGAGCTGTTTTTT. Encoded protein: CASIAGTGANTGELFF.

The V call is TRBV3-1 (or the pseudogene TRBV3-2), the J call TRBJ2-5; TRBD2 agrees at 8 bases. With V trimmed by 1 base and J by 4 bases, 8 bases remained unmatched. The CDR3 is 16 amino acids. Germline assignment: CDR1 LGHDT and CDR2 YNNKEL (reference sequence). In DNA, the CDR3 is TGTGCCAGCAGCCAAGGACAAATAACTAGCGGAGAGACCCAGTACTTC. Its translation is CASSQGQITSGETQYF.

J is TRBJ2-3 and V is TRBV28, with 7 bases identical to TRBD1. CDR1 MDHEN and CDR2 SYDVKM come from the germline V gene. The CDR3 has 16 amino acids. V trimming: 9 bases; J trimming: 6 bases; junction bases outside the gene matches: 18. The DNA of the CDR3 is TGTGCCAGTCCGCCCCCGGGGACAGCGAAAGTGGATACGCAGTATTTT. This encodes CASPPPGTAKVDTQYF.

The DNA for the CDR3 is TGTGCCACCCGCGACAGGTGGGGAAGACAGCCCCAGCATTTT. It codes for CATRDRWGRQPQHF. The chain links TRBV24-1 to TRBJ1-5, with D perhaps matching TRBD1 (6 bases). CDR1 KGHDR and CDR2 SFDVKD come from the germline V gene. V lost 9 bases, J lost 7 bases, and 18 bases lay in between. The CDR3 contains 14 residues.

The chain carries TRBV2 and TRBJ1-4; D is ambiguous. This CDR3 spans 16 amino acids. Germline V gives CDR1 SNHLY, CDR2 FYNNEI. The ends were cut back, 7 bases at V and 0 bases at J, with 15 bases in the middle. This CDR3 reads CASTAIELATNEKLFF. The DNA for the CDR3 is TGTGCCAGCACCGCCATAGAGTTAGCAACTAATGAAAAACTGTTTTTT.

The V call is TRBV19, the J call TRBJ1-4, with TRBD1 identical over 7 bases. Per the germline V gene, CDR1 is LNHDA and CDR2 is SQIVND (reference sequence). The CDR3 is 15 residues long. The junction had 4 bases not matched to a gene; V was cut back by 6 bases and J by 0 bases. CDR3 bases: TGTGCCAGTAGGGGACAGTCGGCAACTAATGAAAAACTGTTTTTT. It codes for CASRGQSATNEKLFF.

Written as DNA, the CDR3 is TGTGCCAGCAGCTTAGCACCAGCGGGAGGTTACGAGCAGTACTTC. Protein sequence: CASSLAPAGGYEQYF. The gene calls are TRBV7-2 and TRBJ2-7, with 9 nucleotides matching TRBD2. Germline lookup yields CDR1 SGHTA and CDR2 FQGNSA. V lost 0 bases to trimming and J lost 4 bases; unmatched junction nucleotides: 4. The CDR3 runs 15 residues.

The chain couples TRBV19 to TRBJ1-1; maybe TRBD1 (6 bases). The CDR3 totals 12 residues. CDR1 is LNHDA, CDR2 SQIVND, per germline (reference sequence). V gave up 3 bases and J gave up 5 bases, with 7 bases separating them. The CDR3 nucleotides are TGTGCCAGTAGTATCGGGACAACTGAAGCTTTCTTT. It encodes CASSIGTTEAFF.

The V and J genes are TRBV6-6 and TRBJ2-1; 10 nucleotides line up with TRBD1. The CDR3 contains 13 residues. Germline CDR1 and CDR2: MNHNY and SVGAGI (reference sequence). Trimming cost V 0 bases and J 15 bases; bases outside gene matches: 5. As DNA, the CDR3 is TGTGCCAGCAGTTACTCTGGGACAGGGGTTATGTTCTTC. It is translated as CASSYSGTGVMFF.